This T cell receptor (beta chain) is from a study of T cell responses to AZD1222 COVID-19 vaccine. Produced via immunoSEQ multiplex PCR; TCRdb's table is partial and in-frame only. The sample consists of 97,000 or so clones, approximately 87% of them appearing once. CDR3 length: 15 residues. Germline V gene data show CDR1 as MDHEN and CDR2 as SYDVKM. The V and J ends lost 4 bases and 1 base respectively, with 11 bases between them. This material consisted of peripheral blood, taken on day 0 of AZD1222 vaccination. This TCR derives from an adult in good health. The genes are TRBV28 and TRBJ1-3; D is uncertain. For the CDR3, the DNA is TGTGCCAGCAGTTCGCCCCGGATATCTGGAAACACCATATATTTT. Its protein is CASSSPRISGNTIYF.